What follows are 7 T cell receptor beta chains derived from one specimen sequenced in a study of monozygotic twins with inflammatory bowel disease. From the 5' RACE reads, TCRdb lists one entry per CDR3 protein and no DNA. Recorded for this sample: about 380,000 distinct CDR3 sequences. The specimen was blood. The receptors stem from a human donor with ulcerative colitis or Crohn's disease, or a healthy co-twin of an affected twin (not recorded which).

The chain combines TRBV9 with TRBJ2-3; TCRdb's assignment of TRBD1 cannot be checked, as there is no DNA. The CDR3 covers 17 residues. Germline CDR1 and CDR2: SGDLS and YYNGEE. The CDR3 sequence: CASSPRPGTVVMDTQYF.

The rearrangement joins TRBV20-1 to TRBJ2-1; with no DNA, the TCRdb D assignment of TRBD2 cannot be verified. The CDR3 consists of 15 residues. CDR1 DFQATT and CDR2 SNEGSKA come from the germline V gene (reference sequence). CDR3 sequence reads: CSARPQRGGNNEQFF.

V is TRBV12-3 or TRBV12-4 and J is TRBJ2-7. The CDR3 extends over 14 amino acids. The CDR3 sequence is CASSFGGSRYEQYF.

The genes are TRBV7-9 and TRBJ1-4. Germline CDR1 SEHNR, CDR2 FQNEAQ (reference sequence). The CDR3 extends over 12 amino acids. The CDR3 is CASSFLNEKLFF.

This chain uses TRBV7-7 with TRBJ2-1; lacking DNA, the TRBD1 call made by TCRdb goes unchecked. The CDR3 runs 15 residues. Germline loops: CDR1 SSHAT, CDR2 FNYEAQ (reference sequence). CDR3 in amino acids: CASSLDWGRGNEQFF. Together with reference TRBV7-7 and TRBJ2-1, the CDR3 gives the full variable domain: GAGVSQSPRYKVTKRGQDVTLRCDPISSHATLYWYQQALGQGPEFLTYFNYEAQPDKSGLPSDRFSAERPEGSISTLTIQRTEQRDSAMYRCASSLDWGRGNEQFFGPGTRLTVL.

The chain uses TRBV6-1 and TRBJ1-2; TCRdb's D call of TRBD1 is untestable without DNA. CDR1 MNHNS and CDR2 SASEGT come from the germline V gene. The CDR3 length is 14 residues. The CDR3: CASWTGGGNYGYTF.

The gene calls are TRBV7-3 and TRBJ2-3. This CDR3 contains 15 residues. Germline V gene sequence: CDR1 SGHTA, CDR2 FQGTGA. This chain's CDR3 is CASSLADLATDTQYF.